The sequence of this T cell receptor (beta chain) was determined in a study of shared clonotypes between healthy human individuals. Repertoires were generated with immunoSEQ multiplex PCR, while TCRdb's copy carries only in-frame clones and drops some. The sample carries 2.3 million or so clones, about 92% recorded once. Study-level points and caveats: For sorted subsets, rarefaction showed incomplete sequencing despite large depth.

The V and J ends lost 1 base and 3 bases respectively, with 10 bases between them. Germline loops: CDR1 SGHTA, CDR2 FQGNSA. The CDR3 length is 14 residues. As for this clone: Its target is not known.

The chain recombines TRBV7-2 with TRBJ2-7, with a possible D match to TRBD2 (5 bases). The source is a man younger than 35 in good health. Some clones in this sample may be carry-over from other donors' samples. Sequenced sample: naive CD4+ T cells from PBMCs. Subset specified: CD45RA+ positively selected. The CDR3 sequence: CASSLVRGNYEQYF. Written as DNA, the CDR3 is TGTGCCAGCAGCTTAGTAAGAGGGAACTACGAGCAGTACTTC.